Reported below is one T cell receptor beta chain. Its specificity is not known. Trimming took off 0 bases at V and 0 bases at J, with 24 bases between the two ends. The length of the CDR3 is 21 residues. The germline CDR1 and CDR2 sequences are LGHNT and FRNRAP. This specimen belongs to a study of vaccination effects on CD4 cells after COVID-19. Method: immunoSEQ multiplex PCR; TCRdb's copy keeps in-frame clones and lacks some. The repertoire consists of approximately 28,000 clones, with 75% to 90% occurring once and the leading ten covering more than 5%. CD4+ T cells specific for antigen were expanded with viral peptide pools by the ViraFEST assay before sequencing. Cells that had been cultured for 10 days were the source of isolated CD4+ T cells. Two-dose BNT162b2 or mRNA-1273 vaccination was given to participants. Nucleocapsid antibody tests were negative, and the vaccine recipients had no prior SARS-CoV-2 infection. Some 2 million PBMC were placed in each well, which was supplemented with roughly 10 IU/ml IL-2 and 8.5 to 10 ug/ml peptides.

The source is a human donor who received a COVID-19 vaccine. Some clones in this sample may be carry-over from other donors' samples. Sequencing used CD4+ T cells from PBMCs cultured with SARS-CoV-2 spike peptides, obtained after COVID-19 vaccination. The J gene is TRBJ1-5, the V gene TRBV12-5; the D gene is possibly TRBD1 (5 bases). CDR3 in amino acids: CASGLVKDGQGWTFSNQPQHF. The CDR3 bases are TGTGCTAGTGGTTTGGTAAAGGATGGGCAGGGTTGGACCTTTAGCAATCAGCCCCAGCATTTT. Complete variable domain (other parts from reference TRBV12-5 and TRBJ1-5): DARVTQTPRHKVTEMGQEVTMRCQPILGHNTVFWYRQTMMQGLELLAYFRNRAPLDDSGMPKDRFSAEMPDATLATLKIQPSEPRDSAVYFCASGLVKDGQGWTFSNQPQHFGDGTRLSIL.